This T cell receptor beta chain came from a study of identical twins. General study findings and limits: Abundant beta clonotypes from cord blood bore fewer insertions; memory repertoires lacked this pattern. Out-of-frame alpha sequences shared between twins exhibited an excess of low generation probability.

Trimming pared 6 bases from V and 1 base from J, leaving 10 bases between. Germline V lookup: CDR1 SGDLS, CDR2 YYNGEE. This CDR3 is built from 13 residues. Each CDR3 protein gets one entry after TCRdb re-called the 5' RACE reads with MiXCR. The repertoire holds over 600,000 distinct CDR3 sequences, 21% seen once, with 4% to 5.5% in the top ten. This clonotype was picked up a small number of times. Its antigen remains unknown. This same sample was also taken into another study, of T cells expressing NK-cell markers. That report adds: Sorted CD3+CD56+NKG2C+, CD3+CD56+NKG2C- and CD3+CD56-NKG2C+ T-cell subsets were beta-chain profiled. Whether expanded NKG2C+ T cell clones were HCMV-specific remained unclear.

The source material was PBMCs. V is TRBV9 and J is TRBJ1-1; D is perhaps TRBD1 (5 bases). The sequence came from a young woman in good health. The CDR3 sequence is CASNPTENTEAFF. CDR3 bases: TGTGCCAGCAACCCGACAGAGAACACTGAAGCTTTCTTT.